The 14 T cell receptor beta chains below were found in one sample sequenced in a study of blood T cell repertoires in COVID-19. TCRdb's table, derived via immunoSEQ multiplex PCR, lists solely in-frame clones and lacks some. The data contain fewer than 200,000 clones, around four fifths of them seen just once; the ten biggest clones take up about 3.6%. The specimen was PBMCs or T cells enriched from blood (not recorded which). The source is a woman between 50 and 59 years old in a cohort exposed to, infected with or recovered from COVID-19 (not recorded which).

The V call is TRBV30, the J call TRBJ2-7; D is perhaps TRBD1 (6 bases). Germline V lookup: CDR1 GTSNPN, CDR2 SVGIG (reference sequence). V was clipped by 4 bases and J by 3 bases, with 7 bases between them. There are 11 residues in the CDR3. CDR3 in amino acids: CAWTGDYEQYF. CDR3 coding DNA: TGTGCCTGGACAGGGGACTACGAGCAGTACTTC. The variable domain in full, completed from reference TRBV30 and TRBJ2-7, reads SQTIHQWPATLVQPVGSPLSLECTVEGTSNPNLYWYRQAAGRGLQLLFYSVGIGQISSEVPQNLSASRPQDRQFILSSKKLLLSDSGFYLCAWTGDYEQYFGPGTRLTVT.

This sequence joins TRBV2 and TRBJ2-3; 8 bases are a match to TRBD2. This CDR3 region has 15 residues. Germline V lookup: CDR1 SNHLY, CDR2 FYNNEI. Losses at the gene ends were 7 bases for V and 5 bases for J; bases not matched to a gene: 11. In nucleotides, the CDR3 is TGTGCCAGCAAGGGAGCGGGGGCAGTAGGAGATACGCAGTATTTT. Translated: CASKGAGAVGDTQYF.

The V and J genes are TRBV28 and TRBJ2-7; 8 bases are a match to TRBD1. Trimming at V came to 6 bases and at J to 6 bases, leaving 7 bases not matched to a gene. Germline assignment: CDR1 MDHEN and CDR2 SYDVKM. The CDR3 extends over 13 amino acids. The CDR3 sequence: CASSEGQGIEQYF. CDR3 nucleotides: TGTGCCAGCAGCGAAGGACAGGGAATCGAGCAGTACTTC.

This chain joins TRBV27 and TRBJ1-1; possible D gene TRBD1, 6 bases. CDR1 is MNHEY and CDR2 is SMNVEV in the germline V gene (reference sequence). The CDR3 has 15 amino acids. V gave up 1 base and J gave up 4 bases, with 13 bases separating them. This CDR3 reads CASSLWGGASTEAFF. For the CDR3, the DNA is TGTGCCAGCAGTTTATGGGGGGGGGCTAGCACTGAAGCTTTCTTT.

The CDR3 region is CASSPGTGYTEAFF. CDR3 DNA: TGTGCCAGCAGCCCGGGGACAGGGTATACTGAAGCTTTCTTT. This chain links TRBV27 with TRBJ1-1; 9 bases line up with TRBD1. V trimming: 6 bases; J trimming: 5 bases; junction bases outside the gene matches: 7. The CDR3 runs to 14 residues. Germline V gene sequence: CDR1 MNHEY, CDR2 SMNVEV (reference sequence).

J is TRBJ2-7 and V is TRBV3-1 (or the pseudogene TRBV3-2); 11 bases are a match to TRBD2. CDR1 is LGHDT and CDR2 is YNNKEL in the germline V gene (reference sequence). There are 16 residues in the CDR3. V was pared by 0 bases and J by 6 bases, with 7 bases of the junction left unmatched. The CDR3 DNA follows: TGTGCCAGCAGCCAAGAGGTAGCGGGAGGGGGGAGCGAGCAGTACTTC. As protein: CASSQEVAGGGSEQYF.

The chain links TRBV27 to TRBJ2-4; tentative D call: TRBD2 (6 bases). There are 14 residues in the CDR3. The V and J ends lost 3 bases and 7 bases respectively, with 13 bases between them. The germline gives CDR1 MNHEY, CDR2 SMNVEV (reference sequence). Written as DNA, the CDR3 is TGTGCCAGCAGTTTGTTCGGGACTCAGAACATTCAGTACTTC. Protein product: CASSLFGTQNIQYF.

This clone showed up just a few times. The gene calls are TRBV6-5 and TRBJ2-1; TRBD1 aligns across 8 bases. The CDR3 loop spans 15 amino acids. Per the germline V gene, CDR1 is MNHEY and CDR2 is SVGAGI. Trimming cost V 5 bases and J 6 bases; bases outside gene matches: 9. The CDR3 coding sequence is TGTGCCAGCAGTATCAGTCAGGGGGCTTTCAATGAGCAGTTCTTC. Amino acid sequence: CASSISQGAFNEQFF.

The chain uses TRBV5-1 and TRBJ2-2, with a weak D call TRBD2 (5 bases). Trimming took off 0 bases at V and 1 base at J, with 7 bases between the two ends. Germline V gene data show CDR1 as SGHRS and CDR2 as YFSETQ. This CDR3 is built from 15 residues. The CDR3 DNA is TGCGCCAGCAGCTTGGTTGCGGGGAACACCGGGGAGCTGTTTTTT. It is translated as CASSLVAGNTGELFF.

The chain employs TRBV7-3 and TRBJ1-2; no clear D gene. Germline CDR1 is SGHTA and CDR2 is FQGTGA. CDR3 length: 12 amino acids. Deletions cut 5 bases from V and 8 bases from J, with 12 bases between. The CDR3 here is CASSEPLGGYTF. The CDR3 nucleotides read TGTGCCAGCAGCGAACCTCTGGGCGGCTACACCTTC. The whole variable domain, remainder taken from reference TRBV7-3 and TRBJ1-2, is GAGVSQTPSNKVTEKGKYVELRCDPISGHTALYWYRQSLGQGPEFLIYFQGTGAADDSGLPNDRFFAVRPEGSVSTLKIQRTERGDSAVYLCASSEPLGGYTFGSGTRLTVV.

This clone was counted a single time. V is TRBV18 and J is TRBJ1-1, with unresolved D. CDR3 length: 14 amino acids. Germline V gene data show CDR1 as KGHSH and CDR2 as LQKENI. Trimming pared 3 bases from V and 1 base from J, leaving 9 bases between. The CDR3 sequence: CASSPSWQNTEAFF. In nucleotides, the CDR3 is TGTGCCAGCTCACCTTCGTGGCAGAACACTGAAGCTTTCTTT.

V and J are TRBV7-2 and TRBJ1-5; 9 bases fit TRBD1. Germline V gives CDR1 SGHTA, CDR2 FQGNSA. With 1 base clipped from V and 7 bases from J, the junction kept 5 bases outside the gene matches. CDR3 size: 15 residues. DNA of the CDR3: TGTGCCAGCAGCTTAGGGACAGGGGAAAGCCAGCCCCAGCATTTT. Amino acid sequence: CASSLGTGESQPQHF.

The rearrangement uses TRBV24-1 and TRBJ1-2, with 7 bases that match TRBD1. Germline V lookup: CDR1 KGHDR, CDR2 SFDVKD. The CDR3 is 13 amino acids. Trimming cost V 5 bases and J 8 bases; bases outside gene matches: 7. The CDR3 protein is CATSVSTGSGYTF. CDR3 sequence (DNA): TGTGCCACCAGTGTTTCGACAGGGTCAGGCTACACCTTC.

The chain links TRBV6-5 to TRBJ2-2, with 7 bases identical to TRBD2. V lost 10 bases to trimming and J lost 4 bases; unmatched junction nucleotides: 6. This CDR3 contains 13 residues. Germline lookup yields CDR1 MNHEY and CDR2 SVGAGI. Here the CDR3 DNA reads TGTGCCACCGGGAGGTCGACCACCGGGGAGCTGTTTTTT. It codes for CATGRSTTGELFF.